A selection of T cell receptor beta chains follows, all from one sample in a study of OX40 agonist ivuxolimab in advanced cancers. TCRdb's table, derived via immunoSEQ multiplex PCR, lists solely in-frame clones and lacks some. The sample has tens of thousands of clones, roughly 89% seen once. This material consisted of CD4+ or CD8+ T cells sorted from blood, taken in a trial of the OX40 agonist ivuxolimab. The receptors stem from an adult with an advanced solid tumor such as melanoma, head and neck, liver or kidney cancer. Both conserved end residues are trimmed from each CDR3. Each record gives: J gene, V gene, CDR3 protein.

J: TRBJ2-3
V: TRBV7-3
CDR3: ASSPGLAATDTQY

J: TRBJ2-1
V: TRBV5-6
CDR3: ASSGLMTGASYNEQF

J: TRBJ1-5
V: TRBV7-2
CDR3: ASSMDRRGQPQH

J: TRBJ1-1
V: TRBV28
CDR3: ASSLPLDRGREAF

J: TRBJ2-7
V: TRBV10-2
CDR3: ASSDPTSGRASYEQY

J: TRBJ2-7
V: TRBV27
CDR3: ASSLKDRESYEQY

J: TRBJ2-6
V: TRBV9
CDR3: ASSSGTPTGANVLT

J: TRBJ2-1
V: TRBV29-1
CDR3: SVERGNEQF

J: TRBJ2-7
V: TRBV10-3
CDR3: AILVAGRDEQY

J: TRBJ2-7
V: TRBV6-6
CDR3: ASTEIGTGSSYEQY

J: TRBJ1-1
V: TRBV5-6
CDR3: ASSLRRGAEAF

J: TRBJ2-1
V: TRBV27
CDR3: ASQRAGGQPWNEQF

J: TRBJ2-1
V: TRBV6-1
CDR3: ASILLPGEQF

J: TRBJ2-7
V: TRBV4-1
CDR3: ASSHRRDRESCEQY

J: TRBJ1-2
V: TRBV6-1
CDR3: ASRLTGVDYGYT

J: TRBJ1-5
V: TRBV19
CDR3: ASSSRPGPNQPQH

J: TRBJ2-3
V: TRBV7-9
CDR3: ASSLGGLILDTQY

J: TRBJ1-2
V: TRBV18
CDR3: ASSPDGADGYT

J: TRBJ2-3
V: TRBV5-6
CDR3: ASSPGGGAPTDTQY

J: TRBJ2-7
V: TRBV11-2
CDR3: ASSPGQGPYEQY

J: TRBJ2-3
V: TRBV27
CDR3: ASSSGLAGGGDTQY

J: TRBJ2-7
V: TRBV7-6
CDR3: ASSPFSRREASYEQY

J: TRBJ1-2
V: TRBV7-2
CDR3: ASSFGQGGYT

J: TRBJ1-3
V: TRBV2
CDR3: ASSEMVRGSGNTIY

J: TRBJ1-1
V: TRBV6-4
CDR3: ASSASENTEAF

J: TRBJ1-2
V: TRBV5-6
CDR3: ASSLWSRGGGYT

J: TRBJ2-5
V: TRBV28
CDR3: ASSPTSGIQETQY

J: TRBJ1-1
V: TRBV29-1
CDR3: SVVGQHTEAF

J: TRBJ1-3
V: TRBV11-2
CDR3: ASSLGVRPTFSGNTIY

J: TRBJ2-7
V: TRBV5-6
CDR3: ASSDRLAGARNEQY

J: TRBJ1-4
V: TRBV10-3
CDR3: AISERGTNEKLF

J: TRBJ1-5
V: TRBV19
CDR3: ASSIPGHGNQPQH

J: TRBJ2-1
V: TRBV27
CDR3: ASSLRQASDEQF

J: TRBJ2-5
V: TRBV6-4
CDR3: ASSVQGGSGETQY

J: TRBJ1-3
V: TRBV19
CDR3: ASIPRGHGNTIY

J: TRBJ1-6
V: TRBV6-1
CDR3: ASSERTLLNSPLH

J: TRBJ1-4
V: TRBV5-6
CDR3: ASSARGAGEKLF

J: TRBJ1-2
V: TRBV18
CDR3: ASSPDPVVWGYT

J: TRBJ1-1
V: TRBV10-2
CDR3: ASSRQVLDEAF

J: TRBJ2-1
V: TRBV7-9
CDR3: ASSLANLRLAGKYNEQF

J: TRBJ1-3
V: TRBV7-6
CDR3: ASSRADRAAMDTIY

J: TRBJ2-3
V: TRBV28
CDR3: ASSLLTGGMTDTQY

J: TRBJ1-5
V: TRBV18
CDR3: ASSKDRVNQPQH

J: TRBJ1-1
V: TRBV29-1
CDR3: SVFQGRNTEAF

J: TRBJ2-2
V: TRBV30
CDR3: AWRRLAVTGELF

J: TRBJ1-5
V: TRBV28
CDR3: ASSLSQGPWASNQPQH

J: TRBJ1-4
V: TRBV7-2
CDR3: ASSRSGEGKLF

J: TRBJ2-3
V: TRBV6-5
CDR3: ASSPSGGRADTQY

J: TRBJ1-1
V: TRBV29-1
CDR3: SVVGNTEAF

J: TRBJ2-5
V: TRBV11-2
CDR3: ASSLGEAETQY

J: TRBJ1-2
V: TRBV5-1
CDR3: ASSLDGGAYGYT

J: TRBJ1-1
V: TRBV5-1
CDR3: ASRREGTEAF

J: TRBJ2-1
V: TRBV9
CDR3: ASSLSSSYNEQF